This entry lists 25 T cell receptor beta chains sequenced from one sample in a study of shared clonotypes between healthy human individuals (dated by TCRdb to 2018 to 2020). The library was obtained by the immunoSEQ multiplex PCR assay. TCRdb stores this immuneACCESS table with in-frame sequences only. Part of the clones is absent; in the studies checked, under half of the shortfall reflects unresolved V genes, and no reason is known for the rest. The sample has about 2.3 million clones on record, just over 90% of them singletons. Clones ranked in the top ten supply 0.39% of the sample. Sequencing used naive CD4+ T cells from PBMCs. The cell subset or site label on this specimen signifies: CD45RA+ positively selected. Receptors originate from a man aged 18-30 years in good health. Some clones in this sample may be carry-over from other donors' samples.

This rearrangement joins TRBV5-1 to TRBJ1-2; 11 bases map to TRBD1. Germline V gene lookup returns CDR1 SGHRS and CDR2 YFSETQ. This CDR3 is built from 15 residues. The junction had 6 bases not matched to a gene; V was cut back by 4 bases and J by 4 bases. CDR3 bases: TGCGCCAGCAGCCTCGGACAGGGGGCTCCCTATGGCTACACCTTC. Translation: CASSLGQGAPYGYTF.

With respect to this clone: This CDR3 is also generated by other DNA sequences in the sample. This chain uses TRBV5-4 with TRBJ1-2; 8 positions agree with TRBD1. V shed 4 bases and J 4 bases; nucleotides not matched to a gene: 3. Germline V gene lookup returns CDR1 SGHNT and CDR2 YYREEE (reference sequence). The CDR3 is 13 amino acids. The CDR3 is CASSPGTGYGYTF. The CDR3 bases are TGTGCCAGCAGCCCCGGGACAGGCTATGGCTACACCTTC.

The V gene is TRBV7-2, the J gene TRBJ1-5, with 7 bases fitting TRBD1. The CDR3 contains 15 residues. V was pared by 2 bases and J by 5 bases, with 6 bases of the junction left unmatched. Germline-derived CDR1 and CDR2 are SGHTA and FQGNSA. CDR3: CASSLLGRGDQPQHF. CDR3 coding DNA: TGTGCCAGCAGCTTATTGGGCAGGGGGGATCAGCCCCAGCATTTT.

The chain combines TRBV5-1 with TRBJ2-7, with TRBD1 as a possible D gene (7 bases). CDR3 length: 13 residues. Germline CDR1 is SGHRS and CDR2 is YFSETQ. The V end was cut by 3 bases, the J end by 3 bases, with 10 bases between. This CDR3 reads CASSYRGGYEQYF. Here the CDR3 DNA reads TGCGCCAGCAGCTACAGGGGAGGCTACGAGCAGTACTTC.

The chain couples TRBV28 to TRBJ2-5, with D possibly being TRBD2 (6 bases). Germline V gene data show CDR1 as MDHEN and CDR2 as SYDVKM. V was pared by 7 bases and J by 5 bases, with 20 bases between. The CDR3 extends over 15 amino acids. As DNA, the CDR3 is TGTGCCAGCATCTCGGAGGGATGGGGTCGGGAGACCCAGTACTTC. Its protein product is CASISEGWGRETQYF. The entire variable domain, with the rest obtained from reference TRBV28 and TRBJ2-5, is as follows: DVKVTQSSRYLVKRTGEKVFLECVQDMDHENMFWYRQDPGLGLRLIYFSYDVKMKEKGDIPEGYSVSREKKERFSLILESASTNQTSMYLCASISEGWGRETQYFGPGTRLLVL.

The chain combines TRBV28 with TRBJ2-7, with no clear D. CDR3 length: 12 amino acids. The V gene's germline CDR1 is MDHEN and CDR2 SYDVKM. V lost 6 bases and J 3 bases, leaving 9 bases between the germline ends. Here the CDR3 reads CASSRPNYEQYF. CDR3 sequence (DNA): TGTGCCAGCAGCCGCCCGAACTACGAGCAGTACTTC.

This clone was observed a single time. The V call is TRBV18, the J call TRBJ1-4; D ambiguous. The germline V gene encodes CDR1 KGHSH and CDR2 LQKENI. V lost 6 bases and J 6 bases, leaving 29 bases between the germline ends. The CDR3 totals 19 residues. The CDR3, as DNA: TGTGCCAGCTCGCAACGGCGAGGGTCCTCTCCCGCGCGGGATGAAAAACTGTTTTTT. Encoded protein: CASSQRRGSSPARDEKLFF.

The chain uses TRBV4-1 and TRBJ2-7, with TRBD1 identical over 7 bases. Germline CDR1 MGHRA, CDR2 YSYEKL. The junction had 8 bases not matched to a gene; V was cut back by 2 bases and J by 4 bases. The CDR3 has 15 amino acids. In nucleotides, the CDR3 is TGCGCCAGCAGCCAACCCGGACAGGAATTATACGAGCAGTACTTC. It yields the protein CASSQPGQELYEQYF.

The chain couples TRBV27 to TRBJ2-2; no firm D call. Trimming took off 3 bases at V and 0 bases at J, with 5 bases between the two ends. CDR1 and CDR2 from the germline V gene are MNHEY and SMNVEV (reference sequence). The CDR3 covers 14 residues. CDR3 coding DNA: TGTGCCAGCAGTTTCCTCTCGAACACCGGGGAGCTGTTTTTT. It is translated as CASSFLSNTGELFF.

The chain joins TRBV5-4 to TRBJ2-7; possibly TRBD2 for D (5 bases). The CDR3 extends over 14 amino acids. Germline V gives CDR1 SGHNT, CDR2 YYREEE (reference sequence). V was pared by 0 bases and J by 2 bases, with 9 bases between. The CDR3 coding sequence is TGTGCCAGCAGCTTGGCCAACGGGGCCTACGAGCAGTACTTC. This codes for CASSLANGAYEQYF.

The chain links TRBV5-1 to TRBJ2-5, with a tentative D call TRBD1 (6 bases). Germline V gene data show CDR1 as SGHRS and CDR2 as YFSETQ. The V end lost 4 bases, the J end lost 2 bases, and 15 bases lay between the germline ends. The CDR3 runs 15 residues. The CDR3 DNA is TGCGCCAGCAGCGCCCCCAGGGGCTCGCAAGAGACCCAGTACTTC. The encoded protein is CASSAPRGSQETQYF.

The chain recombines TRBV28 with TRBJ2-1; the D gene is possibly TRBD1 (6 bases). V lost 3 bases and J 0 bases, leaving 18 bases between the germline ends. Germline-derived CDR1 and CDR2 are MDHEN and SYDVKM. The CDR3 contains 18 residues. The CDR3 protein is CASSFPLDQGSSYNEQFF. The DNA for the CDR3 is TGTGCCAGCAGTTTCCCCCTAGACCAGGGGAGCTCCTACAATGAGCAGTTCTTC.

This chain uses TRBV29-1 with TRBJ2-3; D may match TRBD1 or TRBD2 (6 bases each). V lost 6 bases and J lost 1, with 17 bases in between. The CDR3 covers 15 residues. The germline CDR1 and CDR2 sequences are SQVTM and ANQGSEA. CDR3 bases: TGCAGCGTCGCTACAGGGAGGATTCGCACAGATACGCAGTATTTT. Translated: CSVATGRIRTDTQYF.

The DNA for the CDR3 is TGTGCCAGCTCTCTCGGGCGGCAAGGGAGCACTGAAGCTTTCTTT. Protein product: CASSLGRQGSTEAFF. This sequence joins TRBV18 and TRBJ1-1; no firm D call. CDR1 and CDR2 from the germline V gene are KGHSH and LQKENI. Trimming pared 6 bases from V and 4 bases from J, leaving 18 bases between. CDR3 length: 15 residues. Based on the CDR3 plus reference TRBV18 and TRBJ1-1, the full variable domain is NAGVMQNPRHLVRRRGQEARLRCSPMKGHSHVYWYRQLPEEGLKFMVYLQKENIIDESGMPKERFSAEFPKEGPSILRIQQVVRGDSAAYFCASSLGRQGSTEAFFGQGTRLTVV.

This clone is a singleton in its sample. The gene calls are TRBV19 and TRBJ2-5; the D call may be TRBD1 or TRBD2 (5 bases each). Deletions cut 7 bases from V and 1 base from J, with 19 bases between. Germline V gene sequence: CDR1 LNHDA, CDR2 SQIVND (reference sequence). This CDR3 has 16 amino acids. The CDR3 DNA reads as TGTGCCAGTATCCCAGACCACTCAGGGAGCCAAGAGACCCAGTACTTC. This translates into CASIPDHSGSQETQYF.

This chain joins TRBV19 and TRBJ1-5, with D uncertain. The CDR3 sequence is 12 residues long. Trimming cost V 7 bases and J 5 bases, with 9 bases left between them. CDR1 LNHDA and CDR2 SQIVND come from the germline V gene (reference sequence). DNA for the CDR3: TGTGCCAGTACTCGGGCCGATCAGCCCCAGCATTTT. This encodes CASTRADQPQHF.

The chain employs TRBV28 and TRBJ2-2; 9 bases line up with TRBD2. CDR1 and CDR2 from the germline V gene are MDHEN and SYDVKM. CDR3 length: 17 residues. The junction had 12 bases not matched to a gene; V was cut back by 6 bases and J by 4 bases. CDR3 region: CASRSPGGSGSTGELFF. The CDR3 DNA follows: TGTGCCAGCAGATCCCCCGGTGGTAGCGGGAGCACCGGGGAGCTGTTTTTT.

CDR3 amino acids: CASSFYNSGRGSNEQFF. Written as DNA, the CDR3 is TGTGCCAGCAGCTTCTACAATAGCGGGAGGGGTAGCAATGAGCAGTTCTTC. The chain carries TRBV11-2 and TRBJ2-1; 11 bases are shared with TRBD2. The CDR3 covers 17 residues. V shed 3 bases, J shed 6 bases, and the junction held 10 bases outside the gene matches. CDR1 and CDR2 (germline): SGHAT, FQNNGV.

The rearrangement uses TRBV19 and TRBJ1-1; TRBD1 matches at 11 bases. Germline CDR1 reads LNHDA; CDR2 reads SQIVND (reference sequence). The junction had 7 bases not matched to a gene; V was cut back by 7 bases and J by 0 bases. The CDR3 extends over 16 amino acids. The CDR3 loop is CASIIGQGAMNTEAFF. Written as DNA, the CDR3 is TGTGCCAGTATTATCGGACAGGGGGCAATGAACACTGAAGCTTTCTTT.

The chain recombines TRBV28 with TRBJ2-1; D remains unclear. The V end lost 8 bases, the J end lost 9 bases, and 17 bases lay between the germline ends. Per the germline V gene, CDR1 is MDHEN and CDR2 is SYDVKM. CDR3 length equals 13 residues. CDR3 loop: CASRNLGWSEQFF. Written as DNA, the CDR3 is TGTGCCAGCCGCAACCTAGGATGGAGTGAGCAGTTCTTC.

As to this clone: The germline gene is not matched at one end of the junction; a read error may be the cause. V gene TRBV7-9 combines with J gene TRBJ2-1; D uncertain. Germline CDR1 SEHNR, CDR2 FQNEAQ (reference sequence). This CDR3 has 13 amino acids. The CDR3 DNA sequence: TGTGCCAGCAGTTTAGCAGGTTTTGCTGAGCAGTTCTTC. Its translation: CASSLAGFAEQFF.

The V gene is TRBV4-1, the J gene TRBJ2-5; TRBD2 matches at 7 bases. The CDR3 length is 17 residues. Germline trimming cut 4 bases from V and 2 bases from J; bases unmatched to any gene: 13. From germline, CDR1 is MGHRA and CDR2 YSYEKL. This CDR3 reads CASSRASVSSGQETQYF. The DNA for the CDR3 is TGCGCCAGCAGCCGAGCGTCCGTGTCTAGCGGACAAGAGACCCAGTACTTC.

The chain links TRBV7-9 to TRBJ2-1; 12 bases map to TRBD2. From germline, CDR1 is SEHNR and CDR2 FQNEAQ (reference sequence). The V gene end was trimmed by 5 bases and the J gene end by 7 bases; junction bases not matched to a gene: 9. The CDR3 runs to 16 residues. The CDR3 here is CASSPTLAGGGNEQFF. The CDR3 DNA sequence: TGTGCCAGCAGCCCTACGCTAGCGGGAGGGGGTAATGAGCAGTTCTTC.

V and J are TRBV28 and TRBJ2-7; D perhaps matches TRBD2 (6 bases). The CDR3 contains 15 residues. CDR1 MDHEN and CDR2 SYDVKM come from the germline V gene. V was cut by 5 bases and J by 1 base, with 15 bases left in between. DNA for the CDR3: TGTGCCAGCAGTACACCTAGCGTTTCTTCCTACGAGCAGTACTTC. Amino acids: CASSTPSVSSYEQYF. The full variable domain, with the rest looked up from reference TRBV28 and TRBJ2-7, is DVKVTQSSRYLVKRTGEKVFLECVQDMDHENMFWYRQDPGLGLRLIYFSYDVKMKEKGDIPEGYSVSREKKERFSLILESASTNQTSMYLCASSTPSVSSYEQYFGPGTRLTVT.

DNA of the CDR3: TGCGCCAGCAGCTGGGGGGGACTAGCGGGAGGTGGCACAGATACGCAGTATTTT. Protein: CASSWGGLAGGGTDTQYF. The rearrangement joins TRBV5-1 to TRBJ2-3, with TRBD2 identical over 15 bases. The CDR3 is 18 amino acids. Trimming at V came to 3 bases and at J to 1 base, leaving 6 bases not matched to a gene. Per germline, CDR1 SGHRS and CDR2 YFSETQ.